Listed below are T cell receptor beta chains from one sample, sequenced in a study of blood T cell repertoires in COVID-19. The method was immunoSEQ multiplex PCR; TCRdb's version includes in-frame clones alone and lacks a portion of them. The data show 150,000 or so clones, approximately 75% seen once. Sample: peripheral blood. The receptor set was obtained from a human donor in a cohort sampled during active COVID-19. The CDR3 runs from the conserved cysteine through the conserved F or W. The order of the fields is J gene, V gene, D gene, clone size, CDR3 length, CDR3 DNA, CDR3 protein. D genes are given only for firm matches. Size is stated for part of the rows, as once, few or many counts, or as a class when the clone is expanded.

TRBJ2-5,TRBV27,-,-,14,TGTGCCAGCAGTCGCGGGGAAACGAAACAGACCCAGTACTTC,CASSRGETKQTQYF
TRBJ1-5,TRBV7-9,TRBD1,-,15,TGTGCCAGCAGCTTAGGGACAGGGTCGTATCAGCCCCAGCATTTT,CASSLGTGSYQPQHF
TRBJ2-3,TRBV7-2,TRBD2,-,14,TGTGCCAGCAGCCAAACTAGCGGCACAGATACGCAGTATTTT,CASSQTSGTDTQYF
TRBJ2-5,TRBV4-3,TRBD2,-,17,TGCGCCAGCAGCCAAGACCTAGCGGGGGCCCACCAAGAGACCCAGTACTTC,CASSQDLAGAHQETQYF
TRBJ2-3,TRBV11-2,TRBD2,-,15,TGTGCCAGCAGCCCCGGGGGGGGGAGCACAGATACGCAGTATTTT,CASSPGGGSTDTQYF
TRBJ2-5,TRBV9,TRBD2,-,17,TGTGCCAGCAGCGTAGATTTAGCGGGAGGGCCGGGGGAGACCCAGTACTTC,CASSVDLAGGPGETQYF
TRBJ2-5,TRBV5-4,-,-,14,TGTGCCAGCAGCTTGGATGCCAGGCAAGAGACCCAGTACTTC,CASSLDARQETQYF
TRBJ2-7,TRBV4-1,-,-,13,TGCGCCAGCAGCCAAGATAGAGGCTACGAGCAGTACTTC,CASSQDRGYEQYF
TRBJ1-1,TRBV18,TRBD1,-,20,TGTGCCAGCTCCCTCACGGCGGACAGGGGCGAACCCAAACTGAACACTGAAGCTTTCTTT,CASSLTADRGEPKLNTEAFF
TRBJ1-1,TRBV5-4,-,-,13,TGTGCCAGCAGCTCCGGACAAGCTGTTGAAGCTTTCTTT,CASSSGQAVEAFF
TRBJ1-1,TRBV3-1/TRBV3-2,-,many,13,TGTGCCAGCAGCCTGCGGGGGGGCACTGAAGCTTTCTTT,CASSLRGGTEAFF
TRBJ1-6,TRBV27,TRBD1,-,15,TGTGCCAGCAGTTTAGCCCGGGACAGGCAATCACCCCTCCACTTT,CASSLARDRQSPLHF
TRBJ1-5,TRBV6-1,-,many,12,TGTGCCAGCAGTGAGGGGGGGAGGCCCCAGCATTTT,CASSEGGRPQHF
TRBJ1-1,TRBV5-1,-,-,13,TGCGCCAGCAGCCGACAGTTGAACACTGAAGCTTTCTTT,CASSRQLNTEAFF
TRBJ1-2,TRBV9,-,-,11,TGTGCCAGCAGCCACTTCTATGGCTACACCTTC,CASSHFYGYTF
TRBJ2-1,TRBV9,-,-,14,TGTGCCAGCAGCGTAGGGCAGGGGTACAATGAGCAGTTCTTC,CASSVGQGYNEQFF
TRBJ1-5,TRBV9,TRBD1,-,14,TGTGCCAGCAGCCCAAGGGACAGTAATCAGCCCCAGCATTTT,CASSPRDSNQPQHF
TRBJ2-7,TRBV5-6,-,-,16,TGTGCCAGCAGCGGATCAGGGGAGCTAACAACCTACGAGCAGTACTTC,CASSGSGELTTYEQYF
TRBJ1-1,TRBV11-2,TRBD1,-,13,TGTGCCAGTCATTCCGGGACAGGGACCAAAGCTTTCTTT,CASHSGTGTKAFF
TRBJ2-2,TRBV3-1/TRBV3-2,-,-,17,TGTGCCAGCAGCCTTCACACGATAAGTAGGGGCACCGGGGAGCTGTTTTTT,CASSLHTISRGTGELFF
TRBJ2-3,TRBV4-2,TRBD2,few,14,TGTGCCAGCAGCCAAGGGACTAGCGCAGATACGCAGTATTTT,CASSQGTSADTQYF
TRBJ2-5,TRBV3-1/TRBV3-2,-,-,18,TGTGCCAGCAGCCAAGACTACGGAACGGCAGGTAATCCGGAGACCCAGTACTTC,CASSQDYGTAGNPETQYF
TRBJ2-7,TRBV9,TRBD1,-,14,TGTGCCAGCAGCTTCCGGGACAGCAACTACGAGCAGTACTTC,CASSFRDSNYEQYF
TRBJ2-3,TRBV30,-,-,12,TGTGCCTGGAGTCGACAAGGCGATACGCAGTATTTT,CAWSRQGDTQYF
TRBJ2-2,TRBV10-1,-,-,15,TGCGCCAGCAGTGAGGGGGGCGCGAACACCGGGGAGCTGTTTTTT,CASSEGGANTGELFF
TRBJ2-2,TRBV6-5,-,-,14,TGTGCCAGCAGTTACACAGGTGGCACCGGGGAGCTGTTTTTT,CASSYTGGTGELFF
TRBJ1-5,TRBV19,-,-,13,TGTGCCAGTAGTCTCAGGGGAAATCAGCCCCAGCATTTT,CASSLRGNQPQHF
TRBJ2-3,TRBV11-2,-,-,16,TGTGCCAGCAGCTTAACGCAGGGGGGAGGCACAGATACGCAGTATTTT,CASSLTQGGGTDTQYF
TRBJ2-7,TRBV19,-,-,13,TGTGCCAGTACCAACCGGGGGTCCTACGAGCAGTACTTC,CASTNRGSYEQYF
TRBJ2-5,TRBV11-3,-,-,13,TGTGCCAGCAGCCAGCTCCGGGAAGAGACCCAGTACTTC,CASSQLREETQYF
TRBJ1-4,TRBV15,-,-,13,TGTGCCACCAGCGGGCAGATAAATGAAAAACTGTTTTTT,CATSGQINEKLFF
TRBJ2-3,TRBV15,-,-,16,TGTGCCACCAGCAGAGATGGAACAGGGCTCTTGTATACGCAGTATTTT,CATSRDGTGLLYTQYF
TRBJ2-7,TRBV6-2/TRBV6-3,-,-,13,TGTGCCAGCAGTTATACACAGGGCTACGAGCAGTACTTC,CASSYTQGYEQYF